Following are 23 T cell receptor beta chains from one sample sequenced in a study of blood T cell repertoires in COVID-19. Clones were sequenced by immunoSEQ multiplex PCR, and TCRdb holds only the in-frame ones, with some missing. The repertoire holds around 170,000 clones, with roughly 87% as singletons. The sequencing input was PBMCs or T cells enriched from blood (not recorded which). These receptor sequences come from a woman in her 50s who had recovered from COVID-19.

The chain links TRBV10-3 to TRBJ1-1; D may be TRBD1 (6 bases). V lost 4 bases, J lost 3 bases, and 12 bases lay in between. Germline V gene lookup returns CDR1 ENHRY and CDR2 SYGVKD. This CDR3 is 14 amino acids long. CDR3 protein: CAISVQGGDTEAFF. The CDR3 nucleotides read TGTGCCATCAGTGTACAGGGAGGGGACACTGAAGCTTTCTTT.

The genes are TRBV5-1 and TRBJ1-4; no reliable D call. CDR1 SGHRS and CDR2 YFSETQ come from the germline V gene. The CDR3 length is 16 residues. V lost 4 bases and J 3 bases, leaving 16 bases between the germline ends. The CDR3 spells CASSLRPGGANEKLFF. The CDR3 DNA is TGCGCCAGCAGCCTCAGACCCGGAGGAGCTAATGAAAAACTGTTTTTT.

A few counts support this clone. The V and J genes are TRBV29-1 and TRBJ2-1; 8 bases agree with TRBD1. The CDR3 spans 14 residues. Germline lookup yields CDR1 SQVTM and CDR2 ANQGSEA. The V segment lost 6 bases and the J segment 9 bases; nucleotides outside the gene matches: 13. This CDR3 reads CSVGSDRDFGEQFF. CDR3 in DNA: TGCAGCGTGGGATCGGACAGGGACTTTGGTGAGCAGTTCTTC.

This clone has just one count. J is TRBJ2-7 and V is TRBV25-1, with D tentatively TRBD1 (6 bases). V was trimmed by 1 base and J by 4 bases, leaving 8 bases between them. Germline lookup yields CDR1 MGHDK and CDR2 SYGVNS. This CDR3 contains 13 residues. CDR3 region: CASSEWGLYEQYF. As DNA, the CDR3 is TGTGCCAGCAGTGAATGGGGGCTTTACGAGCAGTACTTC.

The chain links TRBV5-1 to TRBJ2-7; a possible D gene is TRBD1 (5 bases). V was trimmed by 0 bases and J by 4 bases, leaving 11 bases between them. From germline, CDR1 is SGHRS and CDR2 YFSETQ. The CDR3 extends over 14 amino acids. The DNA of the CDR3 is TGCGCCAGCAGCTTGGCCCCAGGGCTGTACGAGCAGTACTTC. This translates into CASSLAPGLYEQYF.

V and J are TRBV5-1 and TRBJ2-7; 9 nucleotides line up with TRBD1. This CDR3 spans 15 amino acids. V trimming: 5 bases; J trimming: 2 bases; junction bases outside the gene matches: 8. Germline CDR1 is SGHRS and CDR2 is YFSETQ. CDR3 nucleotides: TGCGCCAGCAGATACGGAGGGACAGGGACCTACGAGCAGTACTTC. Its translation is CASRYGGTGTYEQYF.

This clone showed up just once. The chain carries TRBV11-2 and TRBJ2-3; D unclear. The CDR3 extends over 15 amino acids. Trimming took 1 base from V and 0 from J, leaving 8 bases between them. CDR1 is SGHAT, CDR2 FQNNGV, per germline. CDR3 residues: CASSLGERSTDTQYF. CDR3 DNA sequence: TGTGCCAGCAGCTTAGGTGAGCGAAGCACAGATACGCAGTATTTT.

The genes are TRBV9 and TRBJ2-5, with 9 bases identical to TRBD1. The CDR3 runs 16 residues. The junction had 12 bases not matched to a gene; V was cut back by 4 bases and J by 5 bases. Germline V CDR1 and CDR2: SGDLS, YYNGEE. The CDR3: CASSPLGDRVRETQYF. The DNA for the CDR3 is TGTGCCAGCAGCCCCCTGGGGGACAGGGTTAGGGAGACCCAGTACTTC.

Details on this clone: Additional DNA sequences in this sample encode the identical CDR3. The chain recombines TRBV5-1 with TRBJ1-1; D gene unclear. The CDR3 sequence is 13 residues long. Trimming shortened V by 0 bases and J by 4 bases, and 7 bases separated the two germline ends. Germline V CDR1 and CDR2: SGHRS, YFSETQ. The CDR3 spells CASSLVAGTEAFF. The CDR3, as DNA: TGCGCCAGCAGCTTGGTGGCAGGCACTGAAGCTTTCTTT.

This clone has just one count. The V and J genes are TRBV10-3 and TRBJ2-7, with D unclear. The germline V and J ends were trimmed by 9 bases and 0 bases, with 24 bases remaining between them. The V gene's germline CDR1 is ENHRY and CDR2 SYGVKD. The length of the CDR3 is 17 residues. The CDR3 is CAIGPMVSKTFSYEQYF. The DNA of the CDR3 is TGTGCCATTGGGCCCATGGTTTCCAAGACGTTCTCCTACGAGCAGTACTTC.

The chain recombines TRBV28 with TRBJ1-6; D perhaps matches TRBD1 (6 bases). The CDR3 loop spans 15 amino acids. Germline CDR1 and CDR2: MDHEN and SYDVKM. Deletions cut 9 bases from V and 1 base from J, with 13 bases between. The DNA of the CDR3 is TGTGCCAGTCGAGAAGGGGGATCCTATAATTCACCCCTCCACTTT. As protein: CASREGGSYNSPLHF.

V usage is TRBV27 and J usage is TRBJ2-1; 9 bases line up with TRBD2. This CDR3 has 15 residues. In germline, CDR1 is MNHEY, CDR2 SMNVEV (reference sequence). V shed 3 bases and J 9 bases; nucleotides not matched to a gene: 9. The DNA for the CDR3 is TGTGCCAGCAGTTTGAGCCTAGCGGGACGGGTTGAGCAGTTCTTC. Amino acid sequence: CASSLSLAGRVEQFF.

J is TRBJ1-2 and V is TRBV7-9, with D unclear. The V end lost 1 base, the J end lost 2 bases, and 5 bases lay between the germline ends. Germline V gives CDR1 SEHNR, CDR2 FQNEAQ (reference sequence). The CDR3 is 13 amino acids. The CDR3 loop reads CASSLGRNYGYTF. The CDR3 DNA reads TGTGCCAGCAGCTTAGGGCGGAACTATGGCTACACCTTC.

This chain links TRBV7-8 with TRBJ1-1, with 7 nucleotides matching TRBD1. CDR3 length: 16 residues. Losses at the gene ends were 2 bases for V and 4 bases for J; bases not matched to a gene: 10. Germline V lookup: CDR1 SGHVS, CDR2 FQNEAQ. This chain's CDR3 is CASSLSGQVGGTEAFF. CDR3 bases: TGTGCCAGCAGCTTAAGTGGACAGGTGGGAGGCACTGAAGCTTTCTTT.

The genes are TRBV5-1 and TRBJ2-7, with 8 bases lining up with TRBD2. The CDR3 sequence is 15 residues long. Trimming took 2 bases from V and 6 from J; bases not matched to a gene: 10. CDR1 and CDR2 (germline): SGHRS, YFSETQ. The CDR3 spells CASSLNSGSPGEQYF. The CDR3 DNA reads TGCGCCAGCAGCTTAAACAGCGGGAGCCCCGGCGAGCAGTACTTC. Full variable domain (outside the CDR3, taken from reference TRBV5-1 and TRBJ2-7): KAGVTQTPRYLIKTRGQQVTLSCSPISGHRSVSWYQQTPGQGLQFLFEYFSETQRNKGNFPGRFSGRQFSNSRSEMNVSTLELGDSALYLCASSLNSGSPGEQYFGPGTRLTVT.

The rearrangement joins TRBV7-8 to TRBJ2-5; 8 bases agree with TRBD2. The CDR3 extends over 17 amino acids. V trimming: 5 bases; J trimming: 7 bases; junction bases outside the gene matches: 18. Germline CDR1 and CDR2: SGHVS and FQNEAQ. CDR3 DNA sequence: TGTGCCAGCAGCGCCCCTCCGGGACTAGTTTTTCTAGGGACCCAGTACTTC. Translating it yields CASSAPPGLVFLGTQYF.

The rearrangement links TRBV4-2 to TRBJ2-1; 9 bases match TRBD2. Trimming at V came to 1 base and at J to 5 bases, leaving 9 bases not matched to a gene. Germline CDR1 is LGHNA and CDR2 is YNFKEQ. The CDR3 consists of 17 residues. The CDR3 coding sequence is TGTGCCAGCAGCCAAGTGGTAGCGGGAGATAACCACAATGAGCAGTTCTTC. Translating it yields CASSQVVAGDNHNEQFF.

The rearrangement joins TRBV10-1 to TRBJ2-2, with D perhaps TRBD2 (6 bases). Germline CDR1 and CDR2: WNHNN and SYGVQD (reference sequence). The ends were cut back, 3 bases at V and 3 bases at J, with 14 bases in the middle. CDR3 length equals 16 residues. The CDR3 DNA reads TGCGCCAGCAGTGATATGTCTAGCGAGCACACCGGGGAGCTGTTTTTT. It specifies CASSDMSSEHTGELFF.

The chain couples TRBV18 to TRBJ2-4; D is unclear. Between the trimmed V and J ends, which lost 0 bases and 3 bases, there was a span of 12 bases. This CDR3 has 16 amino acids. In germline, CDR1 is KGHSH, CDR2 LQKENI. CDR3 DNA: TGTGCCAGCTCACCACCCCGCGGTGAGGACAAAAACATTCAGTACTTC. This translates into CASSPPRGEDKNIQYF.

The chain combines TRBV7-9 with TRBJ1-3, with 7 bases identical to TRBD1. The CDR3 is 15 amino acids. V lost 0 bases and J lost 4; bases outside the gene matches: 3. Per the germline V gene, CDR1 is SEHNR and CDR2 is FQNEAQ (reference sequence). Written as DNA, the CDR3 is TGTGCCAGCAGCTTAGCCCCAGGGGGAGGAAACACCATATATTTT. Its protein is CASSLAPGGGNTIYF.

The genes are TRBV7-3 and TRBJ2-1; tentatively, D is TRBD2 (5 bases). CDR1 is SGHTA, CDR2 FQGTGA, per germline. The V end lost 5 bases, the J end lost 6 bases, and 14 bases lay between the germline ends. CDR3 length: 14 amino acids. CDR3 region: CASSVGLPGNEQFF. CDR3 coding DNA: TGTGCCAGCAGCGTAGGACTGCCGGGCAATGAGCAGTTCTTC.

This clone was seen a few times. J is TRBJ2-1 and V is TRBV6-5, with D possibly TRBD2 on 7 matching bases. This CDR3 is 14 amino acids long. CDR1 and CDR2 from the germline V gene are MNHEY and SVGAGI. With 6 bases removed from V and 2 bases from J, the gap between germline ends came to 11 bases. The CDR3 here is CASRTGGAYNEQFF. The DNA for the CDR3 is TGTGCCAGCAGGACGGGGGGCGCCTACAATGAGCAGTTCTTC.

The CDR3: CASRTGTGYGYTF. CDR3 sequence (DNA): TGTGCCAGCAGGACCGGGACAGGGTATGGCTACACCTTC. The genes are TRBV6-5 and TRBJ1-2; 9 bases agree with TRBD1. CDR3 length equals 13 residues. J gave up 5 bases and V 6 bases, and 4 bases lay outside the gene matches. Germline lookup yields CDR1 MNHEY and CDR2 SVGAGI.